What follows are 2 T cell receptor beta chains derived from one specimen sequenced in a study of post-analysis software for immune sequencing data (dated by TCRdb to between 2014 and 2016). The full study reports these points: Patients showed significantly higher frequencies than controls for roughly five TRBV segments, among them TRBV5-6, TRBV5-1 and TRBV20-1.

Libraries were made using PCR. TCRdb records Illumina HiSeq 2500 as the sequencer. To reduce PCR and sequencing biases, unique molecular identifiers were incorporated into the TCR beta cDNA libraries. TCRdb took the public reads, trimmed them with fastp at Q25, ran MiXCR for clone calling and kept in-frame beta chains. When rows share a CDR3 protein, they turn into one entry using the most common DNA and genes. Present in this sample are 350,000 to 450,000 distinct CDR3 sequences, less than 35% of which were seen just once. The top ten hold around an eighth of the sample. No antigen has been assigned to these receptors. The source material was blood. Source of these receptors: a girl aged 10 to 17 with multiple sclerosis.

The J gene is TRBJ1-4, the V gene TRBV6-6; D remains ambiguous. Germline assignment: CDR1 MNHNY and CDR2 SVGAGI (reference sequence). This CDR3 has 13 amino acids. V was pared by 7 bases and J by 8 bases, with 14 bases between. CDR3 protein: CASTAGFREKLFF. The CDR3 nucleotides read TGTGCCAGCACGGCTGGGTTTAGGGAAAAACTGTTTTTT.

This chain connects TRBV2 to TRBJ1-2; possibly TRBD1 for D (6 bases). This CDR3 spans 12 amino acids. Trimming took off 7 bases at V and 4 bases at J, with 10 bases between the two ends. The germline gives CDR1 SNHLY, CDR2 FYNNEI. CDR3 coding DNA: TGTGCCAGCAAGGACAGCCTCTATGGCTACACCTTC. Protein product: CASKDSLYGYTF.